This T cell receptor beta chain stems from a study of neoadjuvant anti-PD-1 for oral cavity cancer. Study overall: Non-progressing patients received a fourth nivolumab dose near day 43, then surgery on days 50-56.

Turning to this clone: The antigen remains undetermined.

Study-wide results and caveats: With three patients per group, TCR findings need larger cohorts.

The method was immunoSEQ multiplex PCR; TCRdb's version includes in-frame clones alone and lacks a portion of them. The table has 5,500 to 8,000 clones, approximately 69% seen once. Stage II-IVA oral cavity squamous cell carcinoma was new and untreated by systemic or radiation therapy. Germline V lookup: CDR1 MNHEY, CDR2 SVGAGI. The CDR3 consists of 13 residues. The V end was cut by 2 bases, the J end by 10 bases, with 13 bases between. The chain has TRBV6-5 and TRBJ2-3; D may be TRBD1 (6 bases). Sequenced here: PBMCs, sampled before nivolumab (anti-PD-1) treatment. This receptor was identified in a person aged 35-79 years with oral cavity squamous cell carcinoma. The CDR3 DNA reads TGTGCCAGCAGTTACGAGGGGGAAGCGGCGCAGTATTTT. It encodes CASSYEGEAAQYF.